The 23 T cell receptor beta chains below were found in one sample sequenced in a study of blood T cell repertoires in COVID-19. Profiling relied on immunoSEQ multiplex PCR, and the TCRdb table lists in-frame clones only, not all of them. The profile covers about 220,000 clones, with around four fifths appearing a single time and roughly 5% taken by the ten largest. Sequenced input: peripheral blood. These receptors were taken from an older woman who had recovered from COVID-19.

This clone came up a few times. The genes are TRBV9 and TRBJ2-5; weak D call: TRBD1 (5 bases). The V and J ends lost 3 bases and 1 base respectively, with 10 bases between them. Germline values: CDR1 SGDLS, CDR2 YYNGEE. This CDR3 spans 14 amino acids. The CDR3 DNA reads TGTGCCAGCAGCGGGGGCCCGCTCCAAGAGACCCAGTACTTC. Residues: CASSGGPLQETQYF.

This clone showed up just a few times. The chain joins TRBV7-3 to TRBJ2-1; 13 positions match TRBD2. V lost 6 bases, J lost 11 bases, and 4 bases stayed unmatched. Germline CDR1 SGHTA, CDR2 FQGTGA. This CDR3 has 13 residues. The CDR3 here is CASSSGLAGKQFF. For the CDR3, the DNA is TGTGCCAGCAGTTCGGGACTAGCGGGGAAGCAGTTCTTC.

The J gene is TRBJ1-2, the V gene TRBV7-2, with 9 bases fitting TRBD1. The germline gives CDR1 SGHTA, CDR2 FQGNSA. V dropped 2 bases and J dropped 2; count of bases not matched to a gene: 9. The CDR3 runs 17 residues. In nucleotides, the CDR3 is TGTGCCAGCAGCTTATTGGCCGGGACAGGGCCAAACTATGGCTACACCTTC. This codes for CASSLLAGTGPNYGYTF.

This clone has a handful of counts. This chain links TRBV9 with TRBJ1-5; D unresolved. Between the trimmed V and J ends, which lost 0 bases and 4 bases, there was a span of 5 bases. This CDR3 has 13 amino acids. Germline values: CDR1 SGDLS, CDR2 YYNGEE. CDR3 sequence reads: CASSVEENQPQHF. CDR3 nucleotide sequence: TGTGCCAGCAGCGTAGAGGAGAATCAGCCCCAGCATTTT.

The rearrangement uses TRBV11-3 and TRBJ2-3; 7 bases are shared with TRBD1. Germline CDR1 SGHNT, CDR2 YENEEA. Trimming removed 1 base from V and 4 bases from J; junction bases left unmatched: 14. The CDR3 spans 18 residues. The CDR3 sequence: CASSLGRGKGTWADTQYF. The CDR3 DNA reads TGTGCCAGCAGCTTAGGCAGGGGGAAAGGTACTTGGGCAGATACGCAGTATTTT.

The chain employs TRBV19 and TRBJ1-5, with TRBD1 matching over 9 bases. Germline CDR1 is LNHDA and CDR2 is SQIVND (reference sequence). This CDR3 is 14 amino acids long. With V trimmed by 6 bases and J by 6 bases, 6 bases remained unmatched. The CDR3 nucleotides read TGTGCCAGTAGCAGGACAGGGGTCGGTCAGCCCCAGCATTTT. This sequence encodes CASSRTGVGQPQHF.

This chain links TRBV5-4 with TRBJ2-4; possible D gene TRBD1, 5 bases. The germline V gene encodes CDR1 SGHNT and CDR2 YYREEE (reference sequence). The V end lost 4 bases, the J end lost 0 bases, and 8 bases lay between the germline ends. The CDR3 has 14 residues. The CDR3 DNA sequence: TGTGCCAGCAGCGTGACAGTAGCCAAAAACATTCAGTACTTC. Its protein product is CASSVTVAKNIQYF. Variable domain in full (rest from reference TRBV5-4 and TRBJ2-4): ETGVTQSPTHLIKTRGQQVTLRCSSQSGHNTVSWYQQALGQGPQFIFQYYREEENGRGNFPPRFSGLQFPNYSSELNVNALELDDSALYLCASSVTVAKNIQYFGAGTRLSVL.

The CDR3 nucleotides read TGTGCCAGCAGCTTCACCCCCGGGACTTCCTACAATGAGCAGTTCTTC. Its protein product is CASSFTPGTSYNEQFF. V and J are TRBV9 and TRBJ2-1, with a possible D match to TRBD2 (6 bases). Germline values: CDR1 SGDLS, CDR2 YYNGEE. The CDR3 sequence is 16 residues long. V lost 4 bases, J lost 1 base, and 15 bases lay in between.

The J gene is TRBJ1-2, the V gene TRBV6-5; maybe TRBD1 (5 bases). This CDR3 comprises 12 residues. V dropped 7 bases and J dropped 7 bases, with 13 bases sitting between them. The germline CDR1 and CDR2 sequences are MNHEY and SVGAGI. The CDR3 nucleotides are TGTGCCAGCACTCGCGGGGCGGGTGGCTACACCTTC. Translation: CASTRGAGGYTF.

The chain employs TRBV5-1 and TRBJ2-3; tentatively, D is TRBD2 (6 bases). The V end was cut by 0 bases, the J end by 6 bases, with 8 bases between. CDR3 length: 13 residues. Per germline, CDR1 SGHRS and CDR2 YFSETQ. CDR3 nucleotide sequence: TGCGCCAGCAGCTTGGAGAGCGGGGATACGCAGTATTTT. Translation: CASSLESGDTQYF.

Only one count was recorded for this clone. The chain has TRBV3-1 (or the pseudogene TRBV3-2) and TRBJ1-5, with D unclear. The CDR3 runs 14 residues. Deletions cut 0 bases from V and 9 bases from J, with 12 bases between. Per the germline V gene, CDR1 is LGHDT and CDR2 is YNNKEL (reference sequence). The CDR3 reads CASSQDLAARPQHF. The CDR3 DNA reads TGTGCCAGCAGCCAAGATCTTGCCGCGAGGCCCCAGCATTTT.

As to this clone: One end of the junction varies from germline; a read error may be responsible. The chain employs TRBV7-6 and TRBJ1-2; possibly TRBD1 for D (5 bases). This CDR3 has 20 residues. Germline V gene sequence: CDR1 SGHVS, CDR2 FNYEAQ. CDR3 in DNA: TGTGCCAGCAGCGTAGCCCCCCCTGGCGTGTTGGGGGGGGGAATGGATGGCTACACCTTC. This sequence encodes CASSVAPPGVLGGGMDGYTF.

This clone was found a few times. V usage is TRBV6-2 or TRBV6-3 and J usage is TRBJ2-7, with 9 positions matching TRBD1. This CDR3 spans 15 amino acids. Germline V gene lookup returns CDR1 MNHEY and CDR2 SVGEGT. The trim removed 2 bases at V and 4 bases at J, leaving 6 bases unmatched. The CDR3 region has the DNA TGTGCCAGCAGTTACCTGGGACAGGGAGTTTACGAGCAGTACTTC. Residues: CASSYLGQGVYEQYF.

The V and J genes are TRBV6-1 and TRBJ2-7; 7 bases fit TRBD1. The CDR3 runs to 12 residues. Germline assignment: CDR1 MNHNS and CDR2 SASEGT. Trimming cost V 3 bases and J 4 bases; bases outside gene matches: 0. CDR3 sequence reads: CASSETGYEQYF. CDR3 DNA: TGTGCCAGCAGTGAGACAGGGTACGAGCAGTACTTC.

This sequence joins TRBV7-3 and TRBJ2-3, with 14 bases that match TRBD2. Germline lookup yields CDR1 SGHTA and CDR2 FQGTGA. Germline trimming cut 5 bases from V and 6 bases from J; bases unmatched to any gene: 7. The CDR3 sequence is 16 residues long. The CDR3 sequence: CASSPTSGGERDTQYF. The CDR3 region has the DNA TGTGCCAGCAGCCCGACTAGCGGGGGGGAACGGGATACGCAGTATTTT. The full variable domain, completed using reference TRBV7-3 and TRBJ2-3, is GAGVSQTPSNKVTEKGKYVELRCDPISGHTALYWYRQSLGQGPEFLIYFQGTGAADDSGLPNDRFFAVRPEGSVSTLKIQRTERGDSAVYLCASSPTSGGERDTQYFGPGTRLTVL.

The count of this clone is one. The chain is built from TRBV7-9 and TRBJ2-7, with TRBD1 matching over 9 bases. Germline CDR1 reads SEHNR; CDR2 reads FQNEAQ (reference sequence). Unmatched junction bases numbered 4, after V lost 3 bases and J lost 4 bases. The CDR3 length is 14 residues. CDR3 sequence reads: CASSLGTGRYEQYF. CDR3 in DNA: TGTGCCAGCAGCTTGGGGACAGGGAGGTACGAGCAGTACTTC. Supplemented by reference TRBV7-9 and TRBJ2-7, the full variable domain reads DTGVSQNPRHKITKRGQNVTFRCDPISEHNRLYWYRQTLGQGPEFLTYFQNEAQLEKSRLLSDRFSAERPKGSFSTLEIQRTEQGDSAMYLCASSLGTGRYEQYFGPGTRLTVT.

This chain connects TRBV11-1 to TRBJ1-5, with D perhaps matching TRBD1 (6 bases). In germline, CDR1 is SGHAT, CDR2 FQDESV (reference sequence). The CDR3 sequence is 13 residues long. Trimming cost V 5 bases and J 4 bases, with 9 bases left between them. The CDR3 sequence is CASSRDTNQPQHF. The CDR3 DNA reads as TGTGCCAGCAGCCGGGACACTAATCAGCCCCAGCATTTT.

The gene calls are TRBV27 and TRBJ2-3; TRBD2 aligns across 9 bases. Trimming took 4 bases from V and 0 from J; bases not matched to a gene: 5. CDR1 MNHEY and CDR2 SMNVEV come from the germline V gene (reference sequence). The CDR3 extends over 16 amino acids. In nucleotides, the CDR3 is TGTGCCAGCAGTTCCAGACTAGCGGCTAGCACAGATACGCAGTATTTT. Translation gives CASSSRLAASTDTQYF.

This clone occurred a few times. The chain links TRBV19 to TRBJ1-5; 7 nucleotides align to TRBD1. V was pared by 0 bases and J by 1 base, with 12 bases of the junction left unmatched. CDR3 length: 19 residues. Germline values: CDR1 LNHDA, CDR2 SQIVND (reference sequence). The CDR3 region is CASSIDPGQALGSNQPQHF. DNA for the CDR3: TGTGCCAGTAGTATAGATCCCGGACAGGCCCTAGGGAGCAATCAGCCCCAGCATTTT.

This chain connects TRBV18 to TRBJ2-7; a weak D match, TRBD1 (6 bases). CDR1 KGHSH and CDR2 LQKENI come from the germline V gene. Deletions cut 1 base from V and 7 bases from J, with 17 bases between. CDR3 length: 15 residues. The CDR3 loop reads CASSPLTTGPGEQYF. The CDR3 bases are TGTGCCAGCTCACCACTTACCACAGGGCCGGGGGAGCAGTACTTC.

The chain joins TRBV12-3 or TRBV12-4 to TRBJ2-7; TRBD1 agrees at 7 bases. The length of the CDR3 is 13 residues. V lost 5 bases and J lost 6; bases outside the gene matches: 7. This CDR3 reads CASSPGTVAEQYF. The CDR3 DNA follows: TGTGCCAGCAGTCCTGGGACAGTTGCCGAGCAGTACTTC.

The rearrangement uses TRBV7-8 and TRBJ2-3; D not certain. CDR1 is SGHVS, CDR2 FQNEAQ, per germline. Between the trimmed V and J ends, which lost 1 base and 4 bases, there was a span of 15 bases. This CDR3 is built from 16 residues. The CDR3 sequence is CASSLVWSRLADTQYF. DNA of the CDR3: TGTGCCAGCAGCTTAGTTTGGTCTAGACTTGCAGATACGCAGTATTTT.

The V and J genes are TRBV12-3 or TRBV12-4 and TRBJ1-1; D not resolved. CDR3 length: 13 residues. V lost 7 bases, J lost 5 bases, and 14 bases lay in between. The CDR3 is CASNLRAKTEAFF. The CDR3, as DNA: TGTGCCAGCAACCTACGCGCGAAAACTGAAGCTTTCTTT.